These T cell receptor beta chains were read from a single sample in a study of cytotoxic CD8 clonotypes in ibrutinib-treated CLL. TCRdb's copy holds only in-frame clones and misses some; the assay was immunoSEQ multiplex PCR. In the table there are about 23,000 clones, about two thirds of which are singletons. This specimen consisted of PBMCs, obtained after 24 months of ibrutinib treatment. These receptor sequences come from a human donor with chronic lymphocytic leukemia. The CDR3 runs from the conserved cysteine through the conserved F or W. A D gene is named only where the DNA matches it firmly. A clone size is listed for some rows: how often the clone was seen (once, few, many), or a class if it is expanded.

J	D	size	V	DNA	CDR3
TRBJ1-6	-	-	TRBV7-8	TGTGCCAGCAGCTTAGCTTCGGGGTCCAACTCCTATAATTCACCCCTCCACTTT	CASSLASGSNSYNSPLHF
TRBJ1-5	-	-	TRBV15	TGTGCCACCAGCAGACGCGACAGTGGCAATCAGCCCCAGCATTTT	CATSRRDSGNQPQHF
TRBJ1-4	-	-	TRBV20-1	TGCAGTGCAGGGGGGGAAAAACTGTTTTTT	CSAGGEKLFF
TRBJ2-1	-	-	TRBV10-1	TGCGCCAGCAGTCCGGACGGACTGTTCAGCAATGAGCAGTTCTTC	CASSPDGLFSNEQFF
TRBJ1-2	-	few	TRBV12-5	TGTGCTAGTGGTTTGTCCGGGACGGGCTATGGCTACACCTTC	CASGLSGTGYGYTF
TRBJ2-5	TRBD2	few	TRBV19	TGTGCCAGTAGTCTCGGGACTAGCGGGGGTGAGACCCAGTACTTC	CASSLGTSGGETQYF
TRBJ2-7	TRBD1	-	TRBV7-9	TGTGCCAGCAGTCAGTTCGGGACAGGGATACGCGAGCAGTACTTC	CASSQFGTGIREQYF
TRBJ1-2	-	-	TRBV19	TGTGCCAGTAGTATAGTACCCACAGGGATTTATGACTATGGCTACACCTTC	CASSIVPTGIYDYGYTF
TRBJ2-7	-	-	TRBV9	TGTGCCAGCAGCGTTGACGGGGACAATAGTTCCCCCTACGAGCAGTACTTC	CASSVDGDNSSPYEQYF
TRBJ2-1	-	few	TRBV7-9	TGTGCCAGCAGCCAGGCTCACAATGAGCAGTTCTTC	CASSQAHNEQFF
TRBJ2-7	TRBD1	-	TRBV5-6	TGTGCCAGCAGCCCAATGGACAGGGGTCTCTACGAGCAGTACTTC	CASSPMDRGLYEQYF
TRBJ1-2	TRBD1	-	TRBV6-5	TGTGCCAGCAGGGTAACAGGGGCCTATGGCTACACCTTC	CASRVTGAYGYTF
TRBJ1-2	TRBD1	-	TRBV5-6	TGTGCCAGCAGCCCACAGGGGAAAGAGAGCTATGGCTACACCTTC	CASSPQGKESYGYTF
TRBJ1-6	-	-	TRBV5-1	TGCGCCAGCAGCTCGTATGGTTCACCCCTCCACTTT	CASSSYGSPLHF
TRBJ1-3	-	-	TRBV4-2	TGTGCCAGCAGCCAAGAGGGTTCTCCCTCTGGAAACACCATATATTTT	CASSQEGSPSGNTIYF
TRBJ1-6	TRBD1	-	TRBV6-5	TGTGCCAGCAGGACAGGGGGCGTACATTCACCCCTCCACTTT	CASRTGGVHSPLHF
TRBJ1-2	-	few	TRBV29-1	TGCAGCGTAACACCGTCAGGGTCCTATGGCTACACCTTC	CSVTPSGSYGYTF
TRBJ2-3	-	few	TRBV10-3	TGTGCCATCTCCCGGCCACCTGGCACAGATACGCAGTATTTT	CAISRPPGTDTQYF
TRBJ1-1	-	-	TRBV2	TGTGCCAGCAGTGTAAGGGGAGGAGAGAACACTGAAGCTTTCTTT	CASSVRGGENTEAFF
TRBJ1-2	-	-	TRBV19	TGTGCCAGTAGCCCCGAGCGGGGGCGGTATGGCTACACCTTC	CASSPERGRYGYTF
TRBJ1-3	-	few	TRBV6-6	TGTGCCAGCATCTCACAGGTATCCGGAAACACCATATATTTT	CASISQVSGNTIYF
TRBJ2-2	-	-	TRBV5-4	TGTGCCAGCAGACCAGGGGCCGTAAACACCGGGGAGCTGTTTTTT	CASRPGAVNTGELFF
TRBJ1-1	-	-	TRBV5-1	TGCGCCAGCAGCTCGGAGGCCAGGGTTGGCACTGAAGCTTTCTTT	CASSSEARVGTEAFF
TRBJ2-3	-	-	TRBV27	TGTGCCAGCAGTTTTGGTGGCACAGATACGCAGTATTTT	CASSFGGTDTQYF
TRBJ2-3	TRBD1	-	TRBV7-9	TGTGCCAGCAGCTCCTCATGGACAGGGGGAAGCACAGATACGCAGTATTTT	CASSSSWTGGSTDTQYF
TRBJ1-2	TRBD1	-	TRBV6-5	TGTGCCAGCAGCCAGGGGGGCAAATATGGCTACACCTTC	CASSQGGKYGYTF
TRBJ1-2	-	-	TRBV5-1	TGCGCCAGCAGCCCAACAGGGAAAGGACACTATGGCTACACCTTC	CASSPTGKGHYGYTF
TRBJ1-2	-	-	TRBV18	TGTGCCAGCTCTCTGGAGGTTGACTATGGCTACACCTTC	CASSLEVDYGYTF
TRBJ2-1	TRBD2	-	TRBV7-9	TGTGCCAGCTTGGCTAGCGGGGGGGTATACAATGAGCAGTTCTTC	CASLASGGVYNEQFF
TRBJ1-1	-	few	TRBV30	TGTGCCGGGGAGCGCAACACTGAAGCTTTCTTT	CAGERNTEAFF
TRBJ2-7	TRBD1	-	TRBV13	TGTGCCAGCAGCTATAGCCCGAAGACAGGGGGCACTTACGAGCAGTACTTC	CASSYSPKTGGTYEQYF
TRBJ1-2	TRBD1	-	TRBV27	TGTGCCAGCAGGGGGACAGGAGAATTCTATGGCTACACCTTC	CASRGTGEFYGYTF